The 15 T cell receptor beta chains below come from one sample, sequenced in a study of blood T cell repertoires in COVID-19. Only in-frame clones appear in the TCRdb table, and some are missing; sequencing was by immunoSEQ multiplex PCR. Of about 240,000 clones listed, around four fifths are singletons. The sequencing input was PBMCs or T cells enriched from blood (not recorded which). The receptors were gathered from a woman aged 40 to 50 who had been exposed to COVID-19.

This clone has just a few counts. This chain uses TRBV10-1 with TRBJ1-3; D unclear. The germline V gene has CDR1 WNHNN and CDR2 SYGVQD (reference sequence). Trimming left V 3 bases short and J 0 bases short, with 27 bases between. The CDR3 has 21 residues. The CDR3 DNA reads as TGCGCCAGCAGTGACGTGGGCCCGTATCCTTACGGGGATTTCTCTGGAAACACCATATATTTT. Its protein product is CASSDVGPYPYGDFSGNTIYF.

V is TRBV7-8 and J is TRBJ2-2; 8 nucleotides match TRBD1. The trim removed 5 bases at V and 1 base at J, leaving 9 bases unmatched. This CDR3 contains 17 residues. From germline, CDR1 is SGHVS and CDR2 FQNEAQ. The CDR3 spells CASSLRRDRRNTGELFF. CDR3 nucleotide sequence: TGTGCCAGCAGCCTACGCCGGGACAGGAGGAACACCGGGGAGCTGTTTTTT.

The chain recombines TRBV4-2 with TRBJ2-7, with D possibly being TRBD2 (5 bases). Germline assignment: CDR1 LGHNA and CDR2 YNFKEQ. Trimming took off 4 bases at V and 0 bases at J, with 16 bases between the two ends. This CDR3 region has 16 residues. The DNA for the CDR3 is TGTGCCAGCAGCCCCAACGGGGAACACTTCTCCTACGAGCAGTACTTC. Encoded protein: CASSPNGEHFSYEQYF.

In DNA form, the CDR3 reads TGTGCCAGCACTGCCCGGGGGGCGCTTTTACGTGGCTACACCTTC. Protein sequence: CASTARGALLRGYTF. V is TRBV5-6 and J is TRBJ1-2; perhaps TRBD1 as D (6 bases). The CDR3 has 15 residues. The germline V gene encodes CDR1 SGHDT and CDR2 YYEEEE. V lost 6 bases, J lost 7 bases, and 22 bases lay in between.

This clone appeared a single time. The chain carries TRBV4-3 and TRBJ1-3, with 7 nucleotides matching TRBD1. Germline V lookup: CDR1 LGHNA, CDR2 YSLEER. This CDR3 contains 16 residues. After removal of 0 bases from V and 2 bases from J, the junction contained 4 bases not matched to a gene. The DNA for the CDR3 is TGCGCCAGCAGCCAAGAACGACAGGGAGCTGGAAACACCATATATTTT. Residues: CASSQERQGAGNTIYF.

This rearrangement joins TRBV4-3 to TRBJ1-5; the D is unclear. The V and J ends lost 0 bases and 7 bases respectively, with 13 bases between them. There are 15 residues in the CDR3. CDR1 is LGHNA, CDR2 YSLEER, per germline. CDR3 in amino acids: CASSQDLGSLQPQHF. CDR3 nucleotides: TGCGCCAGCAGCCAAGATCTTGGTTCCCTACAGCCCCAGCATTTT.

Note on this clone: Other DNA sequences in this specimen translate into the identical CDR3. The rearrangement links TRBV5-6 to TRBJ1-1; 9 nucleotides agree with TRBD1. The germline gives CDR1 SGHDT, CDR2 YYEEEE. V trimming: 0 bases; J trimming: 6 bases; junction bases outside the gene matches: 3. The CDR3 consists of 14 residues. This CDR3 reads CASSLVTGGAEAFF. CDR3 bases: TGTGCCAGCAGCTTGGTGACAGGGGGGGCTGAAGCTTTCTTT.

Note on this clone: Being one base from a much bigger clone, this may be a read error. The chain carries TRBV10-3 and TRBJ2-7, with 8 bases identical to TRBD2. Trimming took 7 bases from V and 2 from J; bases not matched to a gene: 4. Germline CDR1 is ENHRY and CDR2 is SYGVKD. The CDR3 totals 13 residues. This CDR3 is CAIKRGNAYEQYF. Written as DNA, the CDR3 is TGTGCCATCAAGCGGGGGAATGCCTACGAGCAGTACTTC.

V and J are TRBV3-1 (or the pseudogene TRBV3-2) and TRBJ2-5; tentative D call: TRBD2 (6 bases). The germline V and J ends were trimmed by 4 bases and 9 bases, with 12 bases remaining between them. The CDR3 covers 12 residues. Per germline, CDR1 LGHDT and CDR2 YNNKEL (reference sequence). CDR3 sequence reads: CASSPVGGAQYF. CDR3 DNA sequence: TGTGCCAGCAGCCCCGTAGGAGGGGCCCAGTACTTC.

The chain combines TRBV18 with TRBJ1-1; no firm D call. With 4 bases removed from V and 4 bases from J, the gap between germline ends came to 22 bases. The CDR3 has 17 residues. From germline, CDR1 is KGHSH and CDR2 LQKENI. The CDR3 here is CASSLSSRGRLGTEAFF. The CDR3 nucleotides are TGTGCCAGCTCACTCTCGAGCCGCGGGCGGTTAGGCACTGAAGCTTTCTTT.

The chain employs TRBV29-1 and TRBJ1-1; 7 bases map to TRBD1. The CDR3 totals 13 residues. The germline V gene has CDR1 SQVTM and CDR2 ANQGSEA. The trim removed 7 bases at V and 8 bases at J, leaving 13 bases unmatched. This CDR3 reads CSAALTGRQEAFF. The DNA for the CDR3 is TGCAGCGCTGCCTTGACAGGGCGGCAAGAAGCTTTCTTT.

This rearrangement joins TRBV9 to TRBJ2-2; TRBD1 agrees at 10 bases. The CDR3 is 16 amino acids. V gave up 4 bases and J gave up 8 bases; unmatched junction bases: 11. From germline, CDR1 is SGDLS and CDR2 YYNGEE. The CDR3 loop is CASSPRQGARTGELFF. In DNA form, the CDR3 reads TGTGCCAGCAGCCCCCGACAGGGGGCTCGGACTGGGGAGCTGTTTTTT.

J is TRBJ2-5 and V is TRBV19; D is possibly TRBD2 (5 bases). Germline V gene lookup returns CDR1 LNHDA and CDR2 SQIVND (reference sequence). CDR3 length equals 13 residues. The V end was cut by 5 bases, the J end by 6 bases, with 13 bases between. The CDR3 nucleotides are TGTGCCAGTAGTCCCACGGAGGTTCAGACCCAGTACTTC. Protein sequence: CASSPTEVQTQYF.

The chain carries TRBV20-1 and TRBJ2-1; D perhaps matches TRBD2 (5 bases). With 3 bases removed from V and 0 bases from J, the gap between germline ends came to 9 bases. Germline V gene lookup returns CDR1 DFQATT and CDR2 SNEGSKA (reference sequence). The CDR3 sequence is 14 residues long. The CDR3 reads CSASTGSSYNEQFF. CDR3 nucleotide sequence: TGCAGTGCTAGTACTGGGAGCTCCTACAATGAGCAGTTCTTC.

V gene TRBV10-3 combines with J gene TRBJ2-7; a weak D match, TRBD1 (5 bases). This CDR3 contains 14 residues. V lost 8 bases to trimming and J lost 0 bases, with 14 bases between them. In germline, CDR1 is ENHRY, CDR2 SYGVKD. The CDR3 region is CAISGQGSSYEQYF. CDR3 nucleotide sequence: TGTGCCATCTCTGGGCAGGGATCCTCCTACGAGCAGTACTTC.